Below, one TCR beta chain is given with its context. Its matching antigen is unknown. The sample is drawn from a study of cytomegalovirus exposure and HLA in healthy donors. Study results and caveats: Earlier findings revealed that most TCR beta V segments proved productive either about 90% or about 30% of the time. A later analysis linked a missense variant in DCLRE1C to the trimming of TCR beta V and J genes.

The CDR3 has 12 residues. Germline loops: CDR1 MDHEN, CDR2 SYDVKM. Trimming cost V 7 bases and J 6 bases, with 12 bases left between them. The primer mix had 60 Vbeta and 13 Jbeta primers. This table comes from immunoSEQ multiplex PCR, and its TCRdb copy is limited to in-frame clones, with some not included. Of under 250,000 clones detected, approximately 85% appear once; the ten largest clones hold about 2%. The sample taken for sequencing was PBMCs. The rearrangement joins TRBV28 to TRBJ1-1; D uncertain. This clonotype was sampled from a woman aged 45-60 years in good health and CMV-seronegative. The CDR3 region has the DNA TGTGCCAGCATGCGGGTCCGCTCTGAAGCTTTCTTT. Its protein product is CASMRVRSEAFF.